This T cell receptor beta chain was profiled in a study of T cells in Graves' hyperthyroidism and ophthalmopathy. Amplification of TCR beta CDR3 regions used RNA as the template. The TCR CDR3 first-round RT-PCR relied on the HTBI primer set. TCRdb re-called the multiplex PCR reads with MiXCR, one entry per CDR3 protein. Among about 770,000 distinct CDR3 sequences, roughly a sixth were seen once, and the ten largest hold roughly 17%. This clonotype was seen repeatedly, ten times or more. Its antigen is undetermined. Predating any ophthalmopathy symptoms, the blood sample was taken at first hyperthyroidism diagnosis. Notes on the study in general: Ophthalmopathy could be told apart from stable hyperthyroidism with a 13 V-J model.

Sequenced sample: blood. The TCR comes from a woman in her forties or fifties with Graves' hyperthyroidism that later progressed to Graves' ophthalmopathy.

The DNA for the CDR3 is TGCGCCAGCAGCTTGGTTTCCAGGGAGGACTATGGCTACACCTTC. Encoded protein: CASSLVSREDYGYTF. The V gene is TRBV5-1, the J gene TRBJ1-2; perhaps TRBD1 as D (5 bases). The germline gives CDR1 SGHRS, CDR2 YFSETQ. V lost 0 bases to trimming and J lost 3 bases, with 12 bases between them. The CDR3 has 15 amino acids. Full variable domain (missing parts from reference TRBV5-1 and TRBJ1-2): KAGVTQTPRYLIKTRGQQVTLSCSPISGHRSVSWYQQTPGQGLQFLFEYFSETQRNKGNFPGRFSGRQFSNSRSEMNVSTLELGDSALYLCASSLVSREDYGYTFGSGTRLTVV.